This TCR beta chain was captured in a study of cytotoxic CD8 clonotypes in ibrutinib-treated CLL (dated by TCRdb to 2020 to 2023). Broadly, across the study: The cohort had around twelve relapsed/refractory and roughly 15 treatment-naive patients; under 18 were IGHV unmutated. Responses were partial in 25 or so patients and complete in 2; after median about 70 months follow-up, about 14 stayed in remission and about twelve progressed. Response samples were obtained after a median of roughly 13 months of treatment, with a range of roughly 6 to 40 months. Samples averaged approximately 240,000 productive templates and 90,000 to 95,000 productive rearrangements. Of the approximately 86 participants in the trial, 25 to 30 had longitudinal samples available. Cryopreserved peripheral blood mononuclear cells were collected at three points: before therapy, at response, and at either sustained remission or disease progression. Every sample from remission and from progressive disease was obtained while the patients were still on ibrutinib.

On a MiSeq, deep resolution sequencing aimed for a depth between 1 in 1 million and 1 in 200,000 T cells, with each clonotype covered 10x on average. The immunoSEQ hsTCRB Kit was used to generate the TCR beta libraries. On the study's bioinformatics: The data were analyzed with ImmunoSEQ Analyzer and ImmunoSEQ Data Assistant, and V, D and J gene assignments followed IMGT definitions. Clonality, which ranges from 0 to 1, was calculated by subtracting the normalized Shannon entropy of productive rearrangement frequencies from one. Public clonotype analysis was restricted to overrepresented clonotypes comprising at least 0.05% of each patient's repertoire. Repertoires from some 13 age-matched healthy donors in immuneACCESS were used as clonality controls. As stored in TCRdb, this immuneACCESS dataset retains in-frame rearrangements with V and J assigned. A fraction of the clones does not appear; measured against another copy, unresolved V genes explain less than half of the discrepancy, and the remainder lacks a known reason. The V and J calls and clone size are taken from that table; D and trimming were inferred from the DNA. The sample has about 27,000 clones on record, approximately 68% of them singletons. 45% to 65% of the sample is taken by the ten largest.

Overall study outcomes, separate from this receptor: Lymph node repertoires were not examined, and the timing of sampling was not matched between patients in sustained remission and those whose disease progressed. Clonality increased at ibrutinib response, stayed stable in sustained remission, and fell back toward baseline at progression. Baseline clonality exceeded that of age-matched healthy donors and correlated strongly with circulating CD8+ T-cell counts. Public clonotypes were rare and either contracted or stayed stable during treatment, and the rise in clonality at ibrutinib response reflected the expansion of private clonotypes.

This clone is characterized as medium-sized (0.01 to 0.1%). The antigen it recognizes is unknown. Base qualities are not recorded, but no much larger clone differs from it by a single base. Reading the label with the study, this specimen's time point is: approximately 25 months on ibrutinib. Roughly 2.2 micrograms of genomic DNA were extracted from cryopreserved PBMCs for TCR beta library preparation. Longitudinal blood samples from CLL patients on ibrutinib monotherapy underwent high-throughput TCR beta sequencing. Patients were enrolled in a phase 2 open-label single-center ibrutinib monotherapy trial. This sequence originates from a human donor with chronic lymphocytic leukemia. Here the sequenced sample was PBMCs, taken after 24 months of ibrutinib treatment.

The CDR3 protein is CASELAGGPIGTDTQYF. The DNA reads as follows: TGTGCCAGTGAACTAGCGGGGGGGCCAATAGGCACAGATACGCAGTATTTT. The chain employs TRBV28 and TRBJ2-3, with 13 middle bases fitting TRBD2. Trimmed from V: 9 bases; trimmed from J: 1 base; junction bases lacking a gene match: 10. The CDR3 sequence holds 17 residues, the cysteine and phenylalanine included. Of all the DNA, just the CDR3 is kept, 51 bases in frame from base 1. CDR1 and CDR2 are drawn from the germline V gene: MDHEN, SYDVKM.